This T cell receptor beta chain comes out of a study of blood T cell repertoires in COVID-19 (dated by TCRdb to about 2020). Looking at the study overall: The collaborator samples originated in the United States, Italy and Spain and spanned the acute and convalescent phases of COVID-19. The prospective study material was composed of cDNA or gDNA derived from T cells, B-cell-depleted T cells, or PBMCs. Deeply sampled blood TCRbeta repertoires from subjects exposed to, actively infected with, or recovered from COVID-19 were included in the dataset. The repertoires were made available in a free public database intended to serve as a resource for research on the immune response to SARS-CoV-2. Samples were obtained from the ongoing ImmuneRACE study (first 160 participants) and from 1,254 subjects provided by 6 global collaborators. The sample metadata nearly always contained a de-identified subject ID, COVID-19 status, age in years and sex. Where HLA class I and class II types were available, the types were taken from metadata supplied by the sample provider, not from assay-based typing.

One collaborating source in Seattle enrolled patients while the patients were actively infected and followed the patients over time throughout the course of disease. Each collaborating institution followed its own protocols to collect whole blood in K2EDTA tubes. For TCRbeta analysis, collaborators shipped samples in one of three forms: frozen whole blood, isolated PBMCs, or DNA extracted from either of those sample types. Beyond this particular receptor, the publication reports: The amount of clinical and demographic metadata varied by source and participant and was provided uncurated.

On this clone: It lacks a known antigen. Per-nucleotide qualities are absent, and no much larger clonotype sits a single base away.

The immunoSEQ Assay, a bias-controlled multiplex PCR, was used to amplify TCRbeta CDR3 regions from genomic DNA. Processing in the source paper ran as follows. The number of nucleated cells in each sample was estimated by amplification of reference gene primers within the assay. To quantify the absolute abundance of each unique TCRbeta CDR3 rearrangement, sequence reads were collapsed and filtered. Productive Simpson clonality was computed per sample as the square root of Simpson's diversity index over productive rearrangements. TCRdb limited this immuneACCESS table to in-frame rearrangements with V and J called. A share of clones is missing; checked studies link under half to unresolved V genes, and the rest is unexplained. Clone size and the V and J calls come from that table; the DNA yielded D and trimming. The sample contains 210,000 or so clones, 75% to 85% of them found a single time. The ten largest make up 5% to 6.5% of the sample.

The material sequenced was peripheral blood. The source of this sequence is a man aged 50 to 59 with COVID-19, enrolled during active disease.

The DNA reads as follows: TGTGCCAGCAGCTTTCCAGGTCCCGGCGAGCAGTACTTC. Protein translation: CASSFPGPGEQYF. The V gene is TRBV7-9 and the J gene is TRBJ2-7; no D segment can be confidently identified. The CDR3 runs 13 residues from the cysteine to the phenylalanine. Here the CDR3 DNA is all that survives: 39 bases in frame from base 1. V is reduced by 3 bases and J by 6 bases, leaving a spacing of 12 bases between them. The germline V gene encodes CDR1 SEHNR and CDR2 FQNEAQ (reference sequence).